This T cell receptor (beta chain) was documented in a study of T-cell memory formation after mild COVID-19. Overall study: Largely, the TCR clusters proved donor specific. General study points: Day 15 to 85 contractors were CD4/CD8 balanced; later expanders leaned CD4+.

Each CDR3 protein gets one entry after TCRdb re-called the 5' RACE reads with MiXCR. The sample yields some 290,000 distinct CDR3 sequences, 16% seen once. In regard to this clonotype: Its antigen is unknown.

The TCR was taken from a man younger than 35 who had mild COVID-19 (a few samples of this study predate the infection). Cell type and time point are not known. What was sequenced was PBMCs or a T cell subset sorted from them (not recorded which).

CDR3 protein: CASSSRGVGYNSPLHF. CDR3 sequence (DNA): TGTGCCAGCAGCAGCCGGGGGGTCGGCTATAATTCACCCCTCCACTTT. V is TRBV12-3 or TRBV12-4 and J is TRBJ1-6, with D tentatively TRBD1 (5 bases). The V end lost 6 bases, the J end lost 3 bases, and 15 bases lay between the germline ends. The CDR3 runs 16 residues.